This T cell receptor beta chain was profiled in a study of T-cell memory formation after mild COVID-19. Germline loops: CDR1 SEHNR, CDR2 FQNEAQ (reference sequence). Trimming took off 4 bases at V and 5 bases at J, with 11 bases between the two ends. CDR3 length: 13 residues. TCRdb re-called the 5' RACE reads through MiXCR, storing one row per CDR3 protein. Of hundreds of thousands of distinct CDR3 sequences in the sample, about a sixth were seen once. This chain joins TRBV7-9 and TRBJ2-5; D call uncertain. The sequencing sample was made of PBMCs or a T cell subset sorted from them (not recorded which). The TCR sequence derives from a young man who had mild COVID-19 (a few samples of this study predate the infection). Cell type and time point are not known. As DNA, the CDR3 is TGTGCCAGCAGCTCCCCGGGTTGGGAGACCCAGTACTTC. Translated: CASSSPGWETQYF.